These T cell receptor beta chains were read from a single sample in a study of blood T cell repertoires in COVID-19. Profiling relied on immunoSEQ multiplex PCR, and the TCRdb table lists in-frame clones only, not all of them. Among some 89,000 clones listed, 70% to 85% were seen once. The sequenced sample was peripheral blood. These receptors originate from a man aged 70 or older with acute or convalescent COVID-19. Both conserved end residues are part of each CDR3. D genes are given only for firm matches. Expanded clones get a size class; other rows say once, few or many, or leave the size out.

cdr3_aa: CASSLTGNEQFF
cdr3_nt: TGTGCCAGCAGCTTGACAGGCAATGAGCAGTTCTTC
clone_size: NA
d_call: NA
j_call: TRBJ2-1
v_call: TRBV5-6

cdr3_aa: CASSIGQQGRRNQPQHF
cdr3_nt: TGTGCCAGTAGTATAGGACAACAGGGACGCCGAAATCAGCCCCAGCATTTT
clone_size: NA
d_call: NA
j_call: TRBJ1-5
v_call: TRBV19

cdr3_aa: CASSPRTDYGYTF
cdr3_nt: TGTGCCAGCAGTCCGAGGACAGACTATGGCTACACCTTC
clone_size: NA
d_call: NA
j_call: TRBJ1-2
v_call: TRBV6-5

cdr3_aa: CASAGGSNTGELFF
cdr3_nt: TGCGCCAGTGCTGGGGGCTCGAACACCGGGGAGCTGTTTTTT
clone_size: NA
d_call: NA
j_call: TRBJ2-2
v_call: TRBV5-1

cdr3_aa: CASSARNEQFF
cdr3_nt: TGTGCCAGCAGTGCGAGGAATGAGCAGTTCTTC
clone_size: NA
d_call: NA
j_call: TRBJ2-1
v_call: TRBV2

cdr3_aa: CASTQGEGNTEAFF
cdr3_nt: TGTGCCAGCACCCAAGGAGAGGGGAACACTGAAGCTTTCTTT
clone_size: once
d_call: NA
j_call: TRBJ1-1
v_call: TRBV27

cdr3_aa: CATSRLKEEAFF
cdr3_nt: TGTGCCACCAGCAGACTGAAAGAGGAGGCGTTCTTC
clone_size: NA
d_call: NA
j_call: TRBJ2-1
v_call: TRBV15

cdr3_aa: CAIRDRGPNQPQHF
cdr3_nt: TGTGCCATCAGGGACAGGGGTCCCAATCAGCCCCAGCATTTT
clone_size: few
d_call: TRBD1
j_call: TRBJ1-5
v_call: TRBV10-3

cdr3_aa: CASSVGGTGPYSEQYF
cdr3_nt: TGTGCCAGCAGCGTAGGCGGGACGGGCCCCTATAGCGAGCAGTACTTC
clone_size: NA
d_call: NA
j_call: TRBJ2-7
v_call: TRBV9

cdr3_aa: CSVQGLGGETQYF
cdr3_nt: TGCAGCGTCCAGGGCTTAGGCGGAGAGACCCAGTACTTC
clone_size: few
d_call: NA
j_call: TRBJ2-5
v_call: TRBV29-1

cdr3_aa: CASSYSQGYNSPLHF
cdr3_nt: TGTGCCAGCAGTTACTCGCAGGGATATAATTCACCCCTCCACTTT
clone_size: NA
d_call: NA
j_call: TRBJ1-6
v_call: TRBV6-5

cdr3_aa: CAWSTDSPAFF
cdr3_nt: TGTGCCTGGAGTACCGACAGCCCAGCTTTCTTT
clone_size: NA
d_call: NA
j_call: TRBJ1-1
v_call: TRBV30

cdr3_aa: CASSEGPSGGQRETQYF
cdr3_nt: TGTGCCAGCAGTGAAGGCCCCAGCGGGGGCCAGAGGGAGACCCAGTACTTC
clone_size: NA
d_call: TRBD2
j_call: TRBJ2-5
v_call: TRBV6-1

cdr3_aa: CASSFFQISMNTEAFF
cdr3_nt: TGTGCCAGCAGCTTCTTTCAGATTTCCATGAACACTGAAGCTTTCTTT
clone_size: NA
d_call: NA
j_call: TRBJ1-1
v_call: TRBV5-6

cdr3_aa: CASSLIDTYEQYF
cdr3_nt: TGTGCCAGCAGCTTGATCGACACCTACGAGCAGTACTTC
clone_size: NA
d_call: NA
j_call: TRBJ2-7
v_call: TRBV5-6

cdr3_aa: CASSQDPRRPPGSGANVLTF
cdr3_nt: TGCGCCAGCAGCCAAGATCCTCGACGGCCCCCGGGCTCTGGGGCCAACGTCCTGACTTTC
clone_size: NA
d_call: NA
j_call: TRBJ2-6
v_call: TRBV4-1

cdr3_aa: CASSQDGGITDTQYF
cdr3_nt: TGTGCCAGCAGCCAAGACGGGGGGATCACAGATACGCAGTATTTT
clone_size: NA
d_call: TRBD2
j_call: TRBJ2-3
v_call: TRBV7-8

cdr3_aa: CASSEESYNEQFF
cdr3_nt: TGTGCCAGCAGTGAGGAGTCCTACAATGAGCAGTTCTTC
clone_size: NA
d_call: NA
j_call: TRBJ2-1
v_call: TRBV2

cdr3_aa: CASTQGINTGELFF
cdr3_nt: TGTGCCAGCACCCAGGGGATAAACACCGGGGAGCTGTTTTTT
clone_size: once
d_call: NA
j_call: TRBJ2-2
v_call: TRBV5-5

cdr3_aa: CASSLGAGRTDTQYF
cdr3_nt: TGTGCCAGCAGCTTAGGGGCCGGTCGCACAGATACGCAGTATTTT
clone_size: NA
d_call: NA
j_call: TRBJ2-3
v_call: TRBV7-6

cdr3_aa: CASSQAFGVGGWQQETQYF
cdr3_nt: TGCGCCAGCAGCCAAGCCTTCGGGGTGGGGGGATGGCAACAAGAGACCCAGTACTTC
clone_size: NA
d_call: NA
j_call: TRBJ2-5
v_call: TRBV4-1

cdr3_aa: CSAVALNTGELFF
cdr3_nt: TGCAGCGCCGTAGCGCTAAACACCGGGGAGCTGTTTTTT
clone_size: NA
d_call: NA
j_call: TRBJ2-2
v_call: TRBV29-1

cdr3_aa: CASSEGGGAKNIQYF
cdr3_nt: TGTGCCAGCAGTGAGGGGGGGGGAGCCAAAAACATTCAGTACTTC
clone_size: NA
d_call: TRBD2
j_call: TRBJ2-4
v_call: TRBV25-1

cdr3_aa: CAGVLNAGGHNEQFF
cdr3_nt: TGTGCCGGCGTCCTAAACGCGGGAGGTCACAATGAGCAGTTCTTC
clone_size: NA
d_call: TRBD2
j_call: TRBJ2-1
v_call: TRBV19

cdr3_aa: CASSIHVVEGAFPYGYTF
cdr3_nt: TGTGCCAGTAGTATCCATGTAGTGGAGGGAGCTTTCCCCTATGGCTACACCTTC
clone_size: once
d_call: NA
j_call: TRBJ1-2
v_call: TRBV19

cdr3_aa: CASSSGQYNEQFF
cdr3_nt: TGTGCCAGCAGCTCGGGACAGTACAATGAGCAGTTCTTC
clone_size: NA
d_call: TRBD1
j_call: TRBJ2-1
v_call: TRBV11-1

cdr3_aa: CASSKTGVEGIQYF
cdr3_nt: TGTGCCAGCAGTAAAACGGGGGTCGAGGGCATTCAGTACTTC
clone_size: NA
d_call: NA
j_call: TRBJ2-4
v_call: TRBV5-6

cdr3_aa: CASSETSGADTQYF
cdr3_nt: TGTGCCAGCAGCGAGACTAGCGGGGCAGATACGCAGTATTTT
clone_size: NA
d_call: TRBD2
j_call: TRBJ2-3
v_call: TRBV7-9

cdr3_aa: CASSLMPGAGGPSGANVLTF
cdr3_nt: TGTGCCAGCAGCTTAATGCCCGGGGCGGGAGGCCCCTCTGGGGCCAACGTCCTGACTTTC
clone_size: NA
d_call: TRBD2
j_call: TRBJ2-6
v_call: TRBV7-3